This entry lists 16 T cell receptor beta chains sequenced from one sample in a study of T cell responses to AZD1222 COVID-19 vaccine. The repertoire was sequenced with immunoSEQ multiplex PCR; TCRdb's copy has only in-frame clones and lacks some. The profile covers fewer than 150,000 clones, with approximately 85% appearing a single time and around 5% taken by the ten largest. Here the sequenced sample was peripheral blood, taken 28 days after the second AZD1222 dose. These TCRs come from an adult who received the AZD1222 COVID-19 vaccine.

The rearrangement joins TRBV10-3 to TRBJ1-1; 7 bases are shared with TRBD1. Germline values: CDR1 ENHRY, CDR2 SYGVKD. The J segment lost 1 base and the V segment lost 4 bases, leaving 6 bases of the junction unmatched. The CDR3 runs to 15 residues. Here the CDR3 DNA reads TGTGCCATCAGTGTCAAGGGGGCGCCGAACACTGAAGCTTTCTTT. Translated, it gives CAISVKGAPNTEAFF.

The chain combines TRBV19 with TRBJ2-7; D not certain. Germline loops: CDR1 LNHDA, CDR2 SQIVND (reference sequence). CDR3 size: 15 residues. V dropped 1 base and J dropped 0 bases, with 10 bases sitting between them. CDR3 sequence reads: CASSIAGSHSYEQYF. CDR3 coding DNA: TGTGCCAGTAGTATAGCGGGCAGCCACTCCTACGAGCAGTACTTC.

This chain uses TRBV19 with TRBJ1-4; D uncertain. The germline V gene encodes CDR1 LNHDA and CDR2 SQIVND (reference sequence). The CDR3 has 11 amino acids. Between the trimmed V and J ends, which lost 5 bases and 4 bases, there was a span of 2 bases. DNA for the CDR3: TGTGCCAGTAGTTTTAATGAAAAACTGTTTTTT. As protein: CASSFNEKLFF.

Note on this clone: The same CDR3 is also encoded by other DNA sequences in this sample. The chain joins TRBV6-5 to TRBJ1-3; a possible D gene is TRBD1 (5 bases). This CDR3 is 14 amino acids long. The V and J ends lost 5 bases and 0 bases respectively, with 8 bases between them. CDR1 is MNHEY, CDR2 SVGAGI, per germline. DNA for the CDR3: TGTGCCAGCAGTCCCGGGACCTCTGGAAACACCATATATTTT. Translation gives CASSPGTSGNTIYF.

This rearrangement joins TRBV18 to TRBJ2-1; the D is unclear. This CDR3 comprises 13 residues. V was cut by 2 bases and J by 16 bases, with 18 bases left in between. From germline, CDR1 is KGHSH and CDR2 LQKENI. The CDR3 is CASSPNPLEARFF. Written as DNA, the CDR3 is TGTGCCAGCTCACCAAATCCCCTAGAGGCAAGATTCTTC. Looking up the rest from reference TRBV18 and TRBJ2-1 gives the full variable domain: NAGVMQNPRHLVRRRGQEARLRCSPMKGHSHVYWYRQLPEEGLKFMVYLQKENIIDESGMPKERFSAEFPKEGPSILRIQQVVRGDSAAYFCASSPNPLEARFFGPGTRLTVL.

V usage is TRBV29-1 and J usage is TRBJ2-2; 10 positions agree with TRBD2. CDR3 length: 13 amino acids. From germline, CDR1 is SQVTM and CDR2 ANQGSEA. V lost 7 bases and J lost 3; bases outside the gene matches: 2. CDR3 region: CSALAGDTGELFF. The CDR3 DNA reads as TGCAGCGCCCTAGCGGGAGACACCGGGGAGCTGTTTTTT.

CDR3 in amino acids: CASSHSDRVTEAFF. DNA of the CDR3: TGCGCCAGCAGCCACTCGGACAGGGTGACTGAAGCTTTCTTT. This rearrangement joins TRBV4-1 to TRBJ1-1; TRBD1 matches at 8 bases. The length of the CDR3 is 14 residues. V lost 3 bases, J lost 5 bases, and 5 bases stayed unmatched. Per the germline V gene, CDR1 is MGHRA and CDR2 is YSYEKL.

The V and J genes are TRBV11-2 and TRBJ2-3; TRBD1 might be the D (6 bases). CDR1 is SGHAT, CDR2 FQNNGV, per germline. V lost 1 base and J lost 2, with 10 bases in between. The CDR3 consists of 15 residues. This CDR3 reads CASSLVTGYTDTQYF. In nucleotides, the CDR3 is TGTGCCAGCAGCTTAGTGACAGGTTACACAGATACGCAGTATTTT.

This chain uses TRBV2 with TRBJ2-7, with D perhaps matching TRBD2 (5 bases). V gave up 6 bases and J gave up 3 bases, with 15 bases separating them. CDR3 size: 14 residues. Germline V gene lookup returns CDR1 SNHLY and CDR2 FYNNEI. The CDR3 loop is CASRGDGIFYEQYF. In DNA, the CDR3 is TGTGCCAGCAGGGGAGACGGAATCTTCTACGAGCAGTACTTC.

The rearrangement uses TRBV5-4 and TRBJ1-3; tentative D call: TRBD1 (5 bases). The CDR3 is 16 amino acids. Trimming removed 3 bases at V and 4 bases at J, with 17 bases between. Germline lookup yields CDR1 SGHNT and CDR2 YYREEE (reference sequence). CDR3 coding DNA: TGTGCCAGCAGCTCGGGGGACCAGGGACGAGGAAACACCATATATTTT. Translating it yields CASSSGDQGRGNTIYF.

V usage is TRBV30 and J usage is TRBJ2-7; possibly TRBD1 for D (6 bases). This CDR3 spans 14 amino acids. The V and J ends lost 3 bases and 2 bases respectively, with 14 bases between them. In germline, CDR1 is GTSNPN, CDR2 SVGIG (reference sequence). CDR3: CAWRAHRETYEQYF. CDR3 sequence (DNA): TGTGCCTGGAGGGCCCACAGGGAAACCTACGAGCAGTACTTC.

In DNA, the CDR3 is TGTGCCAGTAGTATAGGAGGAGCGTTAAGCACAGATACGCAGTATTTT. This sequence encodes CASSIGGALSTDTQYF. The J gene is TRBJ2-3, the V gene TRBV19; D ambiguous. Looked up from germline, CDR1 is LNHDA and CDR2 is SQIVND (reference sequence). Trimming left V 1 base short and J 0 bases short, with 11 bases between. The CDR3 sequence is 16 residues long.

The rearrangement links TRBV5-1 to TRBJ2-5, with 11 bases lining up with TRBD2. J was trimmed by 0 bases and V by 4 bases; bases with no gene match: 14. The CDR3 sequence is 19 residues long. The germline gives CDR1 SGHRS, CDR2 YFSETQ. The CDR3 DNA reads TGCGCCAGCAGCCTATTTGGGGTGCCGGGACTAGCGGACCAAGAGACCCAGTACTTC. Encoded protein: CASSLFGVPGLADQETQYF.

The chain combines TRBV6-1 with TRBJ2-5; D not certain. CDR1 is MNHNS, CDR2 SASEGT, per germline. This CDR3 has 17 residues. Trimming took off 0 bases at V and 1 base at J, with 15 bases between the two ends. CDR3 coding DNA: TGTGCCAGCAGTGAAGCGTTAGTTTTAGTTGGCCAAGAGACCCAGTACTTC. Its protein product is CASSEALVLVGQETQYF.

The chain links TRBV6-5 to TRBJ2-1, with D unclear. The V end was cut by 6 bases, the J end by 10 bases, with 13 bases between. The CDR3 consists of 12 residues. Germline V gene data show CDR1 as MNHEY and CDR2 as SVGAGI. CDR3 sequence: CASSPGWGEQFF. The CDR3, as DNA: TGTGCCAGCAGCCCCGGTTGGGGAGAGCAGTTCTTC.

V usage is TRBV7-2 and J usage is TRBJ2-1; 9 bases line up with TRBD1. This CDR3 contains 13 residues. The V and J ends lost 3 bases and 9 bases, in that order; junction bases with no gene match: 3. The germline V gene has CDR1 SGHTA and CDR2 FQGNSA. The CDR3 region has the DNA TGTGCCAGCAGCTTGGGACAGGGATTTGAGCAGTTCTTC. Amino acid sequence: CASSLGQGFEQFF.